Sequencing of this T cell receptor (beta chain) was carried out in a study of cytomegalovirus exposure and HLA in healthy donors. Turning to the study itself: Prior work identified 120 million or so unique TCR beta sequences in 150 million to 200 million T cells.

The V gene end was trimmed by 1 base and the J gene end by 5 bases; junction bases not matched to a gene: 3. Per germline, CDR1 SGHRS and CDR2 YFSETQ. The CDR3 loop spans 14 amino acids. To note about this clone: The target antigen is unknown.

The study, taken as a whole, reports: Being productive about 87% or about 30% of the time was typical of most TCR beta V segments in an earlier analysis. It emerged from a later analysis that several of the most significant clusters appeared to be linked to common viral pathogens. Altogether, 164 TCR beta chains were recorded as cytomegalovirus-associated.

Researchers ran the PCR with 60 Vbeta and 13 Jbeta primers. This table comes from immunoSEQ multiplex PCR, and its TCRdb copy is limited to in-frame clones, with some not included. The sample includes 190,000 or so clones, under 90% seen only once; the top ten take approximately 0.098%. This receptor was identified in a boy aged 2 to 10 in good health and CMV-seronegative. The chain uses TRBV5-1 and TRBJ2-3, with 8 bases lining up with TRBD2. The source material was PBMCs. CDR3 DNA sequence: TGCGCCAGCAGCTTGCGGGGGGGGATAGATACGCAGTATTTT. Translated, it gives CASSLRGGIDTQYF.